The clone carrying this T cell receptor beta chain was recorded only once. These data belong to a study of blood T cell repertoires in COVID-19. Turning to the study itself: Italy, Spain and the United States were the sources of the convalescent and acute COVID-19 samples. In each case, the material was cDNA or gDNA derived from T cells, B-cell-depleted T cells, or PBMCs.

V was cut by 2 bases and J by 2 bases, with 10 bases left in between. The CDR3 runs 14 residues. Germline V gene data show CDR1 as KGHSH and CDR2 as LQKENI. In the original workflow: Amplification of reference gene primers was used by the study to estimate nucleated cell counts. TCRdb's copy holds only in-frame clones and misses some; the assay was immunoSEQ multiplex PCR. For V, J and clone size, that table is used; D and trimming come from the DNA. The data show about 190,000 clones, about four fifths seen once. The J gene is TRBJ2-7, the V gene TRBV18, with D possibly TRBD1 on 6 matching bases. Sequencing was performed on peripheral blood. The receptor's source is a woman aged 70-85 years with active or convalescent COVID-19. This CDR3 is CASSPRGNTYEQYF. CDR3 coding DNA: TGTGCCAGCTCACCAAGGGGGAATACCTACGAGCAGTACTTC.